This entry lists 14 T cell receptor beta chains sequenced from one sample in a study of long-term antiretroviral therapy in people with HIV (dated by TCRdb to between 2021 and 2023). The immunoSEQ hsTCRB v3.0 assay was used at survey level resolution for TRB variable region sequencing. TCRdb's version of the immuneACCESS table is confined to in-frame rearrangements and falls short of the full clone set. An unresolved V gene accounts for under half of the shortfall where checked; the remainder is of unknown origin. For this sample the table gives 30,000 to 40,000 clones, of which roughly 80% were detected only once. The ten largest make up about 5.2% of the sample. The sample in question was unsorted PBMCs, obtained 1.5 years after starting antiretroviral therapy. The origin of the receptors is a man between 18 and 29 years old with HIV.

CDR3 region: CASSGSGEFRQYF. The CDR3 region has the DNA TGCGCCAGCAGTGGTAGCGGGGAATTTAGGCAGTACTTC. V usage is TRBV10-1 and J usage is TRBJ2-7, with TRBD2 matching over 8 bases. Trimming removed 4 bases from V and 9 bases from J; junction bases left unmatched: 8. CDR3 length: 13 amino acids. Germline loops: CDR1 WNHNN, CDR2 SYGVQD (reference sequence).

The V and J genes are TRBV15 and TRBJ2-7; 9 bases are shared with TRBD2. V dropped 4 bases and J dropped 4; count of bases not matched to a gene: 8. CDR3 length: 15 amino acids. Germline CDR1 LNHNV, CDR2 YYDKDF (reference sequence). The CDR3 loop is CATSMGREGLYEQYF. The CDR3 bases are TGTGCCACCAGCATGGGGCGGGAGGGCCTTTACGAGCAGTACTTC.

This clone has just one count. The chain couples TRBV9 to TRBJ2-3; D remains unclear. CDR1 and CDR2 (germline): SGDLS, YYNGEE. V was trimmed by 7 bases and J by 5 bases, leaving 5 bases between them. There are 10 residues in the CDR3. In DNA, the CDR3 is TGTGCCAGCGGTCAAGATACGCAGTATTTT. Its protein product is CASGQDTQYF.

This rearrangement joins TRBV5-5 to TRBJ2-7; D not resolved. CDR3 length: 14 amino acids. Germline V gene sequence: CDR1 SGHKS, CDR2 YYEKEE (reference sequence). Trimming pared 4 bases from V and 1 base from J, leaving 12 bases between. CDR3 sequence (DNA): TGTGCCAGCAGCCTAGTAGGAAGGTCCTACGAGCAGTACTTC. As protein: CASSLVGRSYEQYF. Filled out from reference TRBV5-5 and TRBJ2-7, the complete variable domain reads DAGVTQSPTHLIKTRGQQVTLRCSPISGHKSVSWYQQVLGQGPQFIFQYYEKEERGRGNFPDRFSARQFPNYSSELNVNALLLGDSALYLCASSLVGRSYEQYFGPGTRLTVT.

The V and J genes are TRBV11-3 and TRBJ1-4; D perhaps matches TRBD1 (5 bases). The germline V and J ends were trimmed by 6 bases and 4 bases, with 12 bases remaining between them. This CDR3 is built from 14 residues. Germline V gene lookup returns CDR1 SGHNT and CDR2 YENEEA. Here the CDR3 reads CASRTGRFNEKLFF. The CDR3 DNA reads TGTGCCAGCAGAACGGGACGGTTTAATGAAAAACTGTTTTTT. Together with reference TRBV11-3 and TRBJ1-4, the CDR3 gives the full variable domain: EAGVVQSPRYKIIEKKQPVAFWCNPISGHNTLYWYLQNLGQGPELLIRYENEEAVDDSQLPKDRFSAERLKGVDSTLKIQPAELGDSAVYLCASRTGRFNEKLFFGSGTQLSVL.

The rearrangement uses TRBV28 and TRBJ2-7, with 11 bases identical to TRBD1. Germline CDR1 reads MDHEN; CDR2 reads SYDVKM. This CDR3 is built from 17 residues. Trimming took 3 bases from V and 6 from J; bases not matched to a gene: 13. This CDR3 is CASSFRFPGQGAGEQYF. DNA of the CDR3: TGTGCCAGCAGTTTTCGGTTCCCCGGACAGGGGGCGGGCGAGCAGTACTTC.

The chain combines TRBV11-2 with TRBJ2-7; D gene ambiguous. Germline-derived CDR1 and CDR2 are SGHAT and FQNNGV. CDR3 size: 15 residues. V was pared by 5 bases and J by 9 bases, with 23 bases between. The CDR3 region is CASSRNRRLGYVQYF. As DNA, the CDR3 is TGTGCCAGCAGCCGAAATAGAAGGCTCGGGTATGTGCAGTACTTC.

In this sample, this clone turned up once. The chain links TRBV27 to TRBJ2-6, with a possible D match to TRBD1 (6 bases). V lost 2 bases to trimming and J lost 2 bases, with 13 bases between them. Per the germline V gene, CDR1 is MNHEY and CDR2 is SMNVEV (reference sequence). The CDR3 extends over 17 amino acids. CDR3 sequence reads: CASSLLTGYTGANVLTF. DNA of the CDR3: TGTGCCAGCAGTTTACTTACAGGGTACACTGGGGCCAACGTCCTGACTTTC.

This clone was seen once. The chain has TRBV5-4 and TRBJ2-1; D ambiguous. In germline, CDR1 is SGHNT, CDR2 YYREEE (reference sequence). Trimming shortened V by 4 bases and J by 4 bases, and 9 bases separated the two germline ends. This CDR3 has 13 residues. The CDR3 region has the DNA TGTGCCAGCAGCCGCGGAGATTACAATGAGCAGTTCTTC. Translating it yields CASSRGDYNEQFF.

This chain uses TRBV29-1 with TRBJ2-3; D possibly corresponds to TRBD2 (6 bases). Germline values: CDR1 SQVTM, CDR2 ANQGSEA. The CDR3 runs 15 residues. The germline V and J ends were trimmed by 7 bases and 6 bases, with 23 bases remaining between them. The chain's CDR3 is CSAAPPLSGWDTQYF. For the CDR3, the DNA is TGCAGCGCCGCCCCTCCCCTAAGCGGGTGGGATACGCAGTATTTT.

Here the CDR3 reads CSVGVGANVLTF. The DNA of the CDR3 is TGCAGCGTCGGGGTCGGGGCCAACGTCCTGACTTTC. The J gene is TRBJ2-6, the V gene TRBV29-1, with D perhaps matching TRBD2 (5 bases). Per germline, CDR1 SQVTM and CDR2 ANQGSEA. This CDR3 has 12 residues. V was trimmed by 6 bases and J by 4 bases, leaving 7 bases between them.

The CDR3: CARSGSNYEQYF. CDR3 coding DNA: TGTGCCAGAAGCGGGTCCAATTACGAGCAGTACTTC. This sequence joins TRBV2 and TRBJ2-7, with D possibly matching TRBD2 (6 bases). CDR1 is SNHLY and CDR2 is FYNNEI in the germline V gene. V lost 9 bases and J lost 4, with 13 bases in between. This CDR3 region has 12 residues.

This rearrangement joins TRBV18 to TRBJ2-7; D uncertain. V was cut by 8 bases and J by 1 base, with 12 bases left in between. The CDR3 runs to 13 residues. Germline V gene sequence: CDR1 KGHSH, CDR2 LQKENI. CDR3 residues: CASTTDFSYEQYF. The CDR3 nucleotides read TGTGCCAGCACTACAGATTTTTCCTACGAGCAGTACTTC.

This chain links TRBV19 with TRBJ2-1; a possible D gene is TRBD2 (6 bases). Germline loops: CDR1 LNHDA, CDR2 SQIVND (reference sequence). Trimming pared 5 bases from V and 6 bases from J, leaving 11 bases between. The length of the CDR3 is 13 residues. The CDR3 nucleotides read TGTGCCAGTAGTCTAGCGCCAAGCAATGAGCAGTTCTTC. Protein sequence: CASSLAPSNEQFF.